Presented here are 20 T cell receptor beta chains from one specimen sequenced in a study of blood T cell repertoires in COVID-19. The assay was immunoSEQ multiplex PCR, and TCRdb's table has in-frame clones only and misses some. Of about 70,000 clones in the sample, 70% to 90% were seen once. The material sequenced was peripheral blood. The receptors were sampled from a human donor in a cohort sampled during active COVID-19.

The chain couples TRBV11-2 to TRBJ2-1; D unresolved. The V gene's germline CDR1 is SGHAT and CDR2 FQNNGV. V lost 1 base and J lost 9, with 10 bases in between. The CDR3 runs 13 residues. The CDR3 protein is CASSLVWRGEQFF. The CDR3 DNA reads as TGTGCCAGCAGCTTAGTTTGGCGCGGTGAGCAGTTCTTC.

The chain has TRBV5-1 and TRBJ2-7; a possible D gene is TRBD2 (6 bases). From germline, CDR1 is SGHRS and CDR2 YFSETQ. V was shortened by 8 bases and J by 6 bases, with 24 bases between the two germline ends. CDR3 length: 15 amino acids. CDR3 in amino acids: CASSQTGLASSEQYF. The CDR3 DNA is TGCGCCAGTAGTCAAACGGGACTCGCAAGTAGCGAGCAGTACTTC.

CDR3 bases: TGTGCCAGCAGCGCGGGGCTTGATAAAGCTTTCTTT. Translated: CASSAGLDKAFF. This chain uses TRBV5-4 with TRBJ1-1; TRBD1 might be the D (5 bases). The CDR3 spans 12 residues. V was clipped by 4 bases and J by 9 bases, with 13 bases between them. Germline V gives CDR1 SGHNT, CDR2 YYREEE (reference sequence).

The CDR3 DNA follows: TGTGCCAGCTCACCGAATGAGGCAGATACGCAGTATTTT. This translates into CASSPNEADTQYF. V usage is TRBV18 and J usage is TRBJ2-3; D unclear. Germline assignment: CDR1 KGHSH and CDR2 LQKENI. The CDR3 has 13 residues. Trimming shortened V by 3 bases and J by 4 bases, and 8 bases separated the two germline ends. The whole variable domain, filled in from reference TRBV18 and TRBJ2-3, reads NAGVMQNPRHLVRRRGQEARLRCSPMKGHSHVYWYRQLPEEGLKFMVYLQKENIIDESGMPKERFSAEFPKEGPSILRIQQVVRGDSAAYFCASSPNEADTQYFGPGTRLTVL.

The V and J genes are TRBV7-9 and TRBJ2-1, with D unresolved. Germline V lookup: CDR1 SEHNR, CDR2 FQNEAQ (reference sequence). The CDR3 covers 13 residues. V lost 1 base and J 3 bases, leaving 4 bases between the germline ends. CDR3 nucleotides: TGTGCCAGCAGCTTAGACAGCTACAATGAGCAGTTCTTC. This encodes CASSLDSYNEQFF.

The chain recombines TRBV2 with TRBJ2-7, with D perhaps matching TRBD2 (6 bases). The CDR3 covers 13 residues. Germline V CDR1 and CDR2: SNHLY, FYNNEI. Trimming cost V 8 bases and J 3 bases, with 14 bases left between them. The CDR3 sequence is CASAVGGIYEQYF. CDR3 nucleotide sequence: TGTGCCAGCGCGGTAGGAGGGATCTACGAGCAGTACTTC.

J is TRBJ1-5 and V is TRBV19; D is ambiguous. Trimming left V 8 bases short and J 5 bases short, with 13 bases between. The CDR3 is 13 residues long. Looked up from germline, CDR1 is LNHDA and CDR2 is SQIVND (reference sequence). This CDR3 is CASGQSVDQPQHF. CDR3 DNA: TGTGCCAGTGGGCAGAGTGTCGATCAGCCCCAGCATTTT.

This clone has just a few counts. This chain connects TRBV5-6 to TRBJ2-7, with no clear D. V shed 4 bases and J shed 3 bases, with 8 bases lying between them. CDR1 and CDR2 (germline): SGHDT, YYEEEE. This CDR3 has 12 amino acids. The CDR3 spells CASSTEHYEQYF. The CDR3 DNA follows: TGTGCCAGCAGCACAGAACACTACGAGCAGTACTTC.

This CDR3 reads CASARSGGTDTQYF. CDR3 DNA sequence: TGTGCCAGCGCCCGTTCGGGGGGCACAGATACGCAGTATTTT. V is TRBV2 and J is TRBJ2-3; tentative D call: TRBD2 (6 bases). The CDR3 runs to 14 residues. V lost 8 bases and J 1 base, leaving 13 bases between the germline ends. In germline, CDR1 is SNHLY, CDR2 FYNNEI. The whole variable domain, remainder taken from reference TRBV2 and TRBJ2-3, is EPEVTQTPSHQVTQMGQEVILRCVPISNHLYFYWYRQILGQKVEFLVSFYNNEISEKSEIFDDQFSVERPDGSNFTLKIRSTKLEDSAMYFCASARSGGTDTQYFGPGTRLTVL.

This chain joins TRBV6-2 or TRBV6-3 and TRBJ1-1, with 7 bases identical to TRBD1. The germline CDR1 and CDR2 sequences are MNHEY and SVGEGT. The CDR3 covers 19 residues. The trim removed 4 bases at V and 1 base at J, leaving 18 bases unmatched. The CDR3 DNA sequence: TGTGCCAGCAGTTTCGCCTTGGGACAGAGAGAGATAACGAACACTGAAGCTTTCTTT. Translating it yields CASSFALGQREITNTEAFF.

This chain joins TRBV30 and TRBJ2-2; 7 positions match TRBD1. The CDR3 length is 16 residues. CDR1 is GTSNPN, CDR2 SVGIG, per germline (reference sequence). J lost 7 bases, V lost 3 bases, and 14 bases had no gene match. CDR3 region: CAWRDRTGSKGGELFF. In DNA form, the CDR3 reads TGTGCCTGGAGGGACCGGACAGGATCAAAAGGCGGGGAGCTGTTTTTT.

This clone was detected a few times. CDR3 in DNA: TGTGCCAGCAATACGGGACAGGGTATCGACTATGGCTACACCTTC. Translated: CASNTGQGIDYGYTF. V and J are TRBV28 and TRBJ1-2; 9 bases match TRBD1. This CDR3 spans 15 amino acids. V dropped 7 bases and J dropped 3; count of bases not matched to a gene: 9. Per germline, CDR1 MDHEN and CDR2 SYDVKM.

This chain joins TRBV6-2 or TRBV6-3 and TRBJ1-6; D gene unclear. V lost 4 bases and J lost 9, with 13 bases in between. The CDR3 contains 14 residues. Germline CDR1 reads MNHEY; CDR2 reads SVGEGT. The CDR3 is CASSLKGDASPLHF. The CDR3 bases are TGTGCCAGCAGTTTAAAGGGAGACGCTTCACCCCTCCACTTT.

This chain connects TRBV24-1 to TRBJ2-1, with 8 bases matching TRBD1. With 0 bases clipped from V and 6 bases from J, the junction kept 3 bases outside the gene matches. Per the germline V gene, CDR1 is KGHDR and CDR2 is SFDVKD. The CDR3 loop spans 15 amino acids. Written as DNA, the CDR3 is TGTGCCACCAGTGATTTGTATACAGGGGGCAATGAGCAGTTCTTC. This codes for CATSDLYTGGNEQFF.

This chain joins TRBV6-5 and TRBJ1-2, with TRBD1 as a possible D gene (6 bases). This CDR3 comprises 13 residues. Germline V gene sequence: CDR1 MNHEY, CDR2 SVGAGI. Trimming left V 6 bases short and J 6 bases short, with 14 bases between. CDR3 DNA sequence: TGTGCCAGCAGGGGGCGGGGGCAAGATGGCTACACCTTC. Translated: CASRGRGQDGYTF.

The gene calls are TRBV5-1 and TRBJ2-1; 11 bases align to TRBD2. Germline lookup yields CDR1 SGHRS and CDR2 YFSETQ. The J segment lost 2 bases and the V segment lost 3 bases, leaving 4 bases of the junction unmatched. This CDR3 is 16 amino acids long. The CDR3 region is CASSSSSGGPYNEQFF. CDR3 nucleotides: TGCGCCAGCAGCTCATCTAGCGGGGGGCCCTACAATGAGCAGTTCTTC.

The chain combines TRBV7-9 with TRBJ1-1, with 8 bases matching TRBD1. CDR1 and CDR2 from the germline V gene are SEHNR and FQNEAQ (reference sequence). V shed 6 bases and J 3 bases; nucleotides not matched to a gene: 3. The CDR3 loop spans 13 amino acids. The CDR3 is CASSRQGYTEAFF. For the CDR3, the DNA is TGTGCCAGCAGTAGACAGGGGTACACTGAAGCTTTCTTT.

A few counts support this clone. The chain links TRBV7-2 to TRBJ2-1, with 9 bases that match TRBD1. Germline assignment: CDR1 SGHTA and CDR2 FQGNSA. After removal of 5 bases from V and 8 bases from J, the junction contained 7 bases not matched to a gene. The CDR3 contains 14 residues. CDR3 sequence (DNA): TGTGCCAGCAGCCCTGGGACAGGGATCTATGAGCAGTTCTTC. Its protein product is CASSPGTGIYEQFF.

This rearrangement joins TRBV7-6 to TRBJ2-7, with 10 bases that match TRBD2. Unmatched junction bases numbered 11, after V lost 5 bases and J lost 7 bases. The CDR3 is made up of 15 amino acids. Germline V CDR1 and CDR2: SGHVS, FNYEAQ. The CDR3 DNA reads as TGTGCCAGCAGCGGGGCCAGCGGGGGGGCAGGGGAGCAGTACTTC. Its translation is CASSGASGGAGEQYF.

This rearrangement joins TRBV2 to TRBJ2-7, with a weak D call TRBD1 (5 bases). The CDR3 consists of 13 residues. Trimming removed 4 bases at V and 6 bases at J, with 13 bases between. In germline, CDR1 is SNHLY, CDR2 FYNNEI. The CDR3 protein is CASSATGQGEQYF. In DNA form, the CDR3 reads TGTGCCAGCAGTGCGACGGGTCAGGGCGAGCAGTACTTC.